The T cell receptor beta chain described here comes from a study of monozygotic twins with inflammatory bowel disease. Study-wide results and limits: Diversity of TCRbeta measured by inverse Simpson was lower in IBD patients than in healthy co-twins.

From whole blood, total RNA was isolated without any sorting of T cells. TCRalpha along with TCRbeta cDNA was subjected to two nested PCRs lasting around 15 and 9 cycles. Using the 5' RACE reads, TCRdb records one entry per CDR3 protein without DNA. This sample's table has around 140,000 distinct CDR3 sequences. Points on this clonotype: The antigen remains unidentified.

Germline CDR1 reads SGHRS; CDR2 reads YFSETQ. There are 15 residues in the CDR3. This TCR came from a human donor with ulcerative colitis or Crohn's disease, or a healthy co-twin of an affected twin (not recorded which). This chain joins TRBV5-1 and TRBJ2-2; there is no DNA to check the TCRdb D call of TRBD2. Source material: blood. The CDR3 region is CASSWTSGNTGELFF.